These 3 T cell receptor beta chains originate from one sample sequenced in a study of T cell responses to AZD1222 COVID-19 vaccine. TCRdb's table, derived via immunoSEQ multiplex PCR, lists solely in-frame clones and lacks some. The table records over 150,000 clones, roughly 92% of them present only once. Specimen: peripheral blood, collected on day 0 of AZD1222 vaccination. Receptors were obtained from an adult in good health.

The rearrangement joins TRBV19 to TRBJ1-2, with 8 bases fitting TRBD1. Germline V gene lookup returns CDR1 LNHDA and CDR2 SQIVND (reference sequence). J lost 4 bases, V lost 4 bases, and 2 bases had no gene match. This CDR3 is built from 13 residues. CDR3 protein: CASSTDRVYGYTF. In nucleotides, the CDR3 is TGTGCCAGTAGTACGGACAGGGTCTATGGCTACACCTTC. Variable domain in full (rest from reference TRBV19 and TRBJ1-2): DGGITQSPKYLFRKEGQNVTLSCEQNLNHDAMYWYRQDPGQGLRLIYYSQIVNDFQKGDIAEGYSVSREKKESFPLTVTSAQKNPTAFYLCASSTDRVYGYTFGSGTRLTVV.

The V and J genes are TRBV27 and TRBJ2-1; TRBD1 agrees at 8 bases. The CDR3 sequence is 17 residues long. After removal of 0 bases from V and 1 base from J, the junction contained 5 bases not matched to a gene. The germline V gene has CDR1 MNHEY and CDR2 SMNVEV (reference sequence). The CDR3 sequence is CASSLSTGVSSYNEQFF. CDR3 DNA sequence: TGTGCCAGCAGTTTATCGACAGGGGTGTCATCCTACAATGAGCAGTTCTTC.

CDR3 nucleotides: TGTGCCAGCAGCCCTATGTGGCGGGACCGGAGGGAGACCCAGTACTTC. Translated: CASSPMWRDRRETQYF. The chain joins TRBV7-8 to TRBJ2-5; TRBD2 might be the D (6 bases). The CDR3 loop spans 16 amino acids. V was cut by 5 bases and J by 5 bases, with 21 bases left in between. Germline CDR1 and CDR2: SGHVS and FQNEAQ.